Below, one TCR beta chain is given with its context. The antigen is undetermined. After extraction with the RNeasy kit, about 0.45 to 1 ug of the RNA was reverse transcribed using random hexamers. The CDR3 of TCR beta was amplified by immunoSEQ multiplex PCR across 54 Vbeta and 13 Jbeta. TCRdb reprocessed the immunoSEQ multiplex PCR reads with MiXCR, giving one entry per CDR3 protein. The sample holds roughly 120,000 distinct CDR3 sequences; over 85% are singletons and the top ten take roughly 0.087%. The sample is drawn from a study of CD8 T cells in Susac syndrome. Study-level findings and limits: That the number of individuals in its TCR sequencing and HLA analysis was relatively small was acknowledged by the study.

The CDR3 sequence is 14 residues long. V was pared by 0 bases and J by 6 bases, with 15 bases between. Germline values: CDR1 DFQATT, CDR2 SNEGSKA (reference sequence). The TEMRA cells underwent FACS enrichment, while the CD8+ and CD4+ T cells underwent negative isolation. The chain links TRBV20-1 to TRBJ2-7; D might be TRBD2 (5 bases). The specimen sequenced was CD4+ T cells from PBMCs. This TCR was sampled from a human donor in good health. CDR3 sequence reads: CSARDRTGYGEQYF. The CDR3 nucleotides read TGCAGTGCTAGAGATCGGACGGGATATGGCGAGCAGTACTTC.